This T cell receptor (beta chain) is from a study of T cells after yellow fever vaccination. TCRdb passed the 5' RACE reads through MiXCR, listing each CDR3 protein once. Among hundreds of thousands of distinct CDR3 sequences listed, 21% were seen once. This CDR3 spans 14 amino acids. Germline V gene lookup returns CDR1 SNHLY and CDR2 FYNNEI. V was cut by 6 bases and J by 1 base, with 13 bases left in between. This clonotype has just a few counts. This TCR was sampled from a man between 18 and 35 years old who received the YFV17D yellow fever vaccine. The chain recombines TRBV2 with TRBJ2-7; a weak D match, TRBD2 (6 bases). The specimen comprised PBMCs, sampled around 3 weeks after the first yellow fever vaccination. For the CDR3, the DNA is TGTGCCAGCAGCGCGTGGGACTTATCCTACGAGCAGTACTTC. As protein: CASSAWDLSYEQYF.